This T cell receptor beta chain was recovered during a study of blood T cell repertoires in COVID-19. About the study: Collection of acute and convalescent COVID-19 samples took place in the United States, Italy and Spain. The analysed material was cDNA or gDNA that came from T cells, B-cell-depleted T cells, or PBMCs.

Sequenced by immunoSEQ multiplex PCR; TCRdb stores in-frame clones only, minus some. The sample records a few hundred thousand clones, roughly nine tenths being singletons. After removal of 0 bases from V and 4 bases from J, the junction contained 13 bases not matched to a gene. CDR3 length: 20 residues. Germline CDR1 and CDR2: MNHEY and SVGEGT. V usage is TRBV6-2 or TRBV6-3 and J usage is TRBJ2-1, with 12 positions matching TRBD2. The receptor was derived from a man aged 35-49 years who had recovered from COVID-19. The sequencing input was peripheral blood. The chain's CDR3 is CASSYSPTSGGPGRYNEQFF. As DNA, the CDR3 is TGTGCCAGCAGTTACTCCCCCACTAGCGGGGGGCCTGGGAGGTACAATGAGCAGTTCTTC.